A selection of T cell receptor beta chains follows, all from one sample in a study of OX40 agonist ivuxolimab in advanced cancers. This table comes from immunoSEQ multiplex PCR, and its TCRdb copy is limited to in-frame clones, with some not included. In the table there are about 35,000 clones, about 70% of which are singletons. The material sequenced was CD4+ or CD8+ T cells sorted from blood, taken in a trial of the OX40 agonist ivuxolimab. The receptor set was obtained from an adult with an advanced solid tumor such as melanoma, head and neck, liver or kidney cancer. Each CDR3 is given with its conserved first and last residue. The D gene is left open where the match is weak. Size is omitted from some rows. Given values are once, few, many or a class for expanded clones.

J,V,D,size,CDR3,DNA
TRBJ2-3,TRBV9,TRBD2,NA,CASSVAKEASGRTQYF,TGTGCCAGCAGCGTAGCTAAGGAGGCTAGCGGGCGGACGCAGTATTTT
TRBJ1-1,TRBV7-9,NA,once,CASSLGSNTEAFF,TGTGCCAGCAGCTTAGGGTCGAACACTGAAGCTTTCTTT
TRBJ2-7,TRBV30,NA,NA,CAWSTKAVGQYF,TGTGCCTGGAGTACAAAGGCCGTCGGGCAGTACTTC
TRBJ1-1,TRBV19,NA,few,CASSIDGNRDTEAFF,TGTGCCAGTAGTATAGATGGGAACAGGGACACTGAAGCTTTCTTT
TRBJ1-4,TRBV12-5,NA,NA,CASGRGNEKLFF,TGTGCTAGTGGGCGGGGGAATGAAAAACTGTTTTTT
TRBJ2-5,TRBV5-1,TRBD2,NA,CASSLNSGGAETQYF,TGCGCCAGCAGCTTGAATAGCGGGGGAGCAGAGACCCAGTACTTC
TRBJ1-5,TRBV27,NA,NA,CASTLRGGNQPQHF,TGTGCCAGCACCCTTAGGGGAGGCAATCAGCCCCAGCATTTT
TRBJ2-3,TRBV7-8,NA,NA,CASSPWAILGPSTDTQYF,TGTGCCAGCAGCCCTTGGGCCATACTAGGACCTAGCACAGATACGCAGTATTTT
TRBJ2-1,TRBV5-6,NA,NA,CASSLRAYNEQFF,TGTGCCAGCAGCTTGAGGGCTTACAATGAGCAGTTCTTC
TRBJ2-7,TRBV5-1,TRBD2,NA,CASSLGRAGPYEQYF,TGCGCCAGCAGCTTGGGGCGAGCGGGGCCTTACGAGCAGTACTTC
TRBJ1-2,TRBV5-4,NA,NA,CASSEGGLDGYTF,TGTGCCAGCAGCGAAGGGGGTTTAGATGGCTACACCTTC
TRBJ2-5,TRBV29-1,TRBD2,NA,CSVQGSGGETQYF,TGCAGCGTTCAAGGTTCGGGGGGAGAGACCCAGTACTTC
TRBJ2-7,TRBV6-1,TRBD1,once,CASSDGTVYEQYF,TGTGCCAGCAGTGACGGGACAGTCTACGAGCAGTACTTC
TRBJ1-3,TRBV5-1,NA,NA,CASSAQGGNTIYF,TGCGCCAGCAGCGCACAGGGAGGCAACACCATATATTTT
TRBJ2-1,TRBV7-8,NA,few,CASSIPQTLWNEQFF,TGTGCCAGCAGCATCCCTCAGACCCTTTGGAATGAGCAGTTCTTC
TRBJ1-5,TRBV6-1,NA,NA,CAISDSLARADQPQHF,TGTGCCATCAGTGATTCGCTAGCCAGGGCGGATCAGCCCCAGCATTTT
TRBJ1-6,TRBV27,TRBD1,NA,CASSLRQGVNSPLHF,TGTGCCAGCAGTTTAAGACAGGGCGTTAATTCACCCCTCCACTTT
TRBJ1-5,TRBV7-8,TRBD1,NA,CASSSDRVNQPQHF,TGTGCCAGCAGCTCGGACAGGGTAAATCAGCCCCAGCATTTT
TRBJ1-2,TRBV6-6,NA,many,CASSYLSGYTF,TGTGCCAGCAGTTATTTGAGCGGCTACACCTTC
TRBJ2-1,TRBV11-2,TRBD1,NA,CASSLFGTGNNEQFF,TGTGCCAGCAGCTTATTCGGGACAGGCAACAATGAGCAGTTCTTC
TRBJ2-3,TRBV9,TRBD1,NA,CASSVSGQPTDTQYF,TGTGCCAGCAGCGTCTCGGGACAGCCCACAGATACGCAGTATTTT
TRBJ1-4,TRBV15,NA,NA,CATSRDWGVEKLFF,TGTGCCACCAGCAGAGATTGGGGGGTGGAAAAACTGTTTTTT
TRBJ2-5,TRBV7-9,TRBD2,NA,CASSLSYSGGQGETQYF,TGTGCCAGCAGCTTAAGTTATAGCGGGGGGCAAGGAGAGACCCAGTACTTC
TRBJ1-6,TRBV10-3,NA,NA,CAISDQSGNSPLHF,TGTGCCATCAGTGACCAGTCGGGTAATTCACCCCTCCACTTT